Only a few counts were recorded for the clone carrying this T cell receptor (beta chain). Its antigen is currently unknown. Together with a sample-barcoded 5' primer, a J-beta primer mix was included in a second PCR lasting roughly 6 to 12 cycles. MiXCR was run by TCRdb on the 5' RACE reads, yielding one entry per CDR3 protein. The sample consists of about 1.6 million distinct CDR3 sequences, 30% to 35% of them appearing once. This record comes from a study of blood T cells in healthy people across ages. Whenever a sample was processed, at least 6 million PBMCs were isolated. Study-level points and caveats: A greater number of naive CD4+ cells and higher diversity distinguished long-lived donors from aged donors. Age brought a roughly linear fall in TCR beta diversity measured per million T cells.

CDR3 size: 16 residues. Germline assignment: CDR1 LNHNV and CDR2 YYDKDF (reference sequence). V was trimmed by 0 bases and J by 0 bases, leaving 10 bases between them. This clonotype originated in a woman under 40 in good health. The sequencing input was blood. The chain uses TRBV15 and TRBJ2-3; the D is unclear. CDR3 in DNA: TGTGCCACCAGCAGAGATCCAGCCCCTAGCACAGATACGCAGTATTTT. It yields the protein CATSRDPAPSTDTQYF.